These 31 T cell receptor beta chains share one sample of origin, sequenced in a study of shared clonotypes between healthy human individuals. Assay used: immunoSEQ multiplex PCR; TCRdb lists only in-frame clones, some missing. Of 2 million to 2.5 million clones in the sample, 85% to 95% were seen once. The specimen sequenced was naive CD4+ T cells sorted from blood. Subset given: CD45RA+ positively selected. The receptor source for this set is a man aged 18 to 30 in good health.

For this clone: The identical CDR3 is also encoded by other nucleotide sequences in the sample. The chain uses TRBV6-6 and TRBJ2-1, with D possibly matching TRBD2 (5 bases). V dropped 8 bases and J dropped 7 bases, with 6 bases sitting between them. The CDR3 covers 10 residues. The germline gives CDR1 MNHNY, CDR2 SVGAGI (reference sequence). CDR3 coding DNA: TGTGCCAGCCGAGGGAATGAGCAGTTCTTC. Its protein is CASRGNEQFF.

The chain links TRBV30 to TRBJ2-6; D is unclear. CDR3 size: 16 residues. In germline, CDR1 is GTSNPN, CDR2 SVGIG (reference sequence). Trimming took 2 bases from V and 4 from J, leaving 15 bases between them. As DNA, the CDR3 is TGTGCCTGGAGTCTTGGCGGTCTGGCCGGGGCCAACGTCCTGACTTTC. Translating gives CAWSLGGLAGANVLTF.

V is TRBV4-1 and J is TRBJ1-3, with D maybe TRBD1 (5 bases). The CDR3 runs 16 residues. Between the trimmed V and J ends, which lost 0 bases and 0 bases, there was a span of 9 bases. Germline CDR1 is MGHRA and CDR2 is YSYEKL. The CDR3 is CASSQEIQGSGNTIYF. The CDR3 coding sequence is TGCGCCAGCAGCCAAGAGATCCAGGGCTCTGGAAACACCATATATTTT.

About this clone itself: This specimen includes other DNA sequences encoding the same CDR3. The V call is TRBV6-1, the J call TRBJ2-2; D is ambiguous. The CDR3 consists of 14 residues. Trimming shortened V by 4 bases and J by 1 base, and 7 bases separated the two germline ends. The V gene's germline CDR1 is MNHNS and CDR2 SASEGT. For the CDR3, the DNA is TGTGCCAGCAGTGTAACGGGGAACACCGGGGAGCTGTTTTTT. It yields the protein CASSVTGNTGELFF.

The chain employs TRBV29-1 and TRBJ2-3; a possible D gene is TRBD2 (6 bases). V lost 7 bases and J lost 6, with 14 bases in between. CDR3 size: 12 residues. In germline, CDR1 is SQVTM, CDR2 ANQGSEA. CDR3 DNA sequence: TGCAGCGGAAAGTGGGGGGATGATACGCAGTATTTT. This sequence encodes CSGKWGDDTQYF.

The chain carries TRBV10-3 and TRBJ2-5, with TRBD2 identical over 7 bases. V lost 10 bases and J lost 5; bases outside the gene matches: 7. From germline, CDR1 is ENHRY and CDR2 SYGVKD. The CDR3 spans 12 residues. The CDR3, as DNA: TGTGCCAGCGGGGGAAACGGGGAGACCCAGTACTTC. Translating gives CASGGNGETQYF.

V is TRBV29-1 and J is TRBJ2-2; 9 nucleotides agree with TRBD1. This CDR3 is built from 15 residues. Germline loops: CDR1 SQVTM, CDR2 ANQGSEA. J was trimmed by 6 bases and V by 5 bases; bases with no gene match: 10. The CDR3 region is CSVQWGQGFSGELFF. The CDR3 DNA reads as TGCAGCGTTCAATGGGGACAGGGTTTCTCCGGGGAGCTGTTTTTT.

This chain connects TRBV2 to TRBJ1-3; D is uncertain. Germline values: CDR1 SNHLY, CDR2 FYNNEI. The V gene lost 10 bases and the J gene lost 1 base, with 11 bases spanning the gap. The CDR3 totals 13 residues. CDR3 nucleotide sequence: TGTGCCACCAAACTAGGGTCTGGAAACACCATATATTTT. Translation gives CATKLGSGNTIYF.

V gene TRBV5-1 combines with J gene TRBJ2-7; D gene uncertain. This CDR3 spans 16 amino acids. The ends were cut back, 2 bases at V and 6 bases at J, with 21 bases in the middle. Germline values: CDR1 SGHRS, CDR2 YFSETQ. The CDR3 loop is CASSFLSVGPGSEQYF. The CDR3 coding sequence is TGCGCCAGCAGCTTCTTATCTGTGGGCCCTGGTAGCGAGCAGTACTTC.

The V gene is TRBV2, the J gene TRBJ1-2; D is unclear. CDR3 size: 13 residues. Germline lookup yields CDR1 SNHLY and CDR2 FYNNEI. Trimming stripped 3 bases from V and 0 bases from J, with 5 bases between. The CDR3 DNA reads TGTGCCAGCAGTGACGGAACTAACTATGGCTACACCTTC. This translates into CASSDGTNYGYTF.

This rearrangement joins TRBV28 to TRBJ1-2; no clear D. The CDR3 length is 15 residues. Trimming removed 7 bases at V and 9 bases at J, with 24 bases between. Germline lookup yields CDR1 MDHEN and CDR2 SYDVKM. The CDR3 DNA reads as TGTGCCAGCACCCTAAACCCCTCCAGAAGATCGAGCTACACCTTC. Translating it yields CASTLNPSRRSSYTF.

V is TRBV28 and J is TRBJ2-2; 7 bases are shared with TRBD2. V shed 1 base and J 9 bases; nucleotides not matched to a gene: 8. The CDR3 is made up of 15 amino acids. Germline V CDR1 and CDR2: MDHEN, SYDVKM. This CDR3 reads CASSLYSAGERELFF. Written as DNA, the CDR3 is TGTGCCAGCAGTTTATATTCGGCGGGAGAACGGGAGCTGTTTTTT.

Comment on this clone: Other nucleotide sequences in the sample specify the same CDR3. The chain is built from TRBV10-3 and TRBJ1-2, with D hard to call. Trimming cost V 2 bases and J 1 base, with 5 bases left between them. Germline CDR1 reads ENHRY; CDR2 reads SYGVKD. The CDR3 contains 13 residues. Here the CDR3 reads CAISEGGNYGYTF. CDR3 in DNA: TGTGCCATCAGTGAGGGTGGTAACTATGGCTACACCTTC.

This sequence joins TRBV28 and TRBJ1-2, with D unresolved. V lost 8 bases and J lost 4, with 11 bases in between. This CDR3 has 12 amino acids. Germline CDR1 and CDR2: MDHEN and SYDVKM. CDR3 protein: CASRSLLYGYTF. CDR3 in DNA: TGTGCCAGCCGGTCCCTGCTCTATGGCTACACCTTC.

V and J are TRBV2 and TRBJ1-1; no clear D gene. Trimming cost V 10 bases and J 2 bases, with 11 bases left between them. The V gene's germline CDR1 is SNHLY and CDR2 FYNNEI. The CDR3 length is 12 residues. CDR3 coding DNA: TGTGCCACCGAACCTACCAACACTGAAGCTTTCTTT. Its protein is CATEPTNTEAFF.

This clone was observed a single time. The rearrangement links TRBV5-5 to TRBJ2-5; 7 bases align to TRBD1. V shed 2 bases, J shed 4 bases, and the junction held 8 bases outside the gene matches. Looked up from germline, CDR1 is SGHKS and CDR2 is YYEKEE (reference sequence). The CDR3 is 15 amino acids. The CDR3 spells CASSFVQGNIETQYF. The CDR3 nucleotides are TGTGCCAGCAGCTTCGTACAGGGGAATATAGAGACCCAGTACTTC.

The chain has TRBV7-2 and TRBJ2-3; 8 bases fit TRBD2. This CDR3 spans 14 amino acids. V was clipped by 3 bases and J by 1 base; unmatched bases: 0. Germline values: CDR1 SGHTA, CDR2 FQGNSA. DNA of the CDR3: TGTGCCAGCAGCTTGCGGGGGGGCACAGATACGCAGTATTTT. Its translation is CASSLRGGTDTQYF.

The chain joins TRBV29-1 to TRBJ2-5; a possible D gene is TRBD1 (5 bases). The CDR3 totals 12 residues. Germline CDR1 reads SQVTM; CDR2 reads ANQGSEA. Trimming took 4 bases from V and 5 from J, leaving 11 bases between them. The CDR3 coding sequence is TGCAGCGTTGCAAAGGGGCCTGAGACCCAGTACTTC. It is translated as CSVAKGPETQYF.

The chain employs TRBV5-1 and TRBJ2-5; D is uncertain. Germline CDR1 reads SGHRS; CDR2 reads YFSETQ. The CDR3 consists of 14 residues. Deletions cut 0 bases from V and 5 bases from J, with 11 bases between. CDR3 nucleotides: TGCGCCAGCAGCTTGGATCCCAGCTGGGAGACCCAGTACTTC. This codes for CASSLDPSWETQYF. Variable domain in full (rest from reference TRBV5-1 and TRBJ2-5): KAGVTQTPRYLIKTRGQQVTLSCSPISGHRSVSWYQQTPGQGLQFLFEYFSETQRNKGNFPGRFSGRQFSNSRSEMNVSTLELGDSALYLCASSLDPSWETQYFGPGTRLLVL.

This chain uses TRBV18 with TRBJ1-2; perhaps TRBD1 as D (6 bases). V was clipped by 6 bases and J by 0 bases, with 11 bases between them. Germline V CDR1 and CDR2: KGHSH, LQKENI. CDR3 length equals 14 residues. DNA of the CDR3: TGTGCCAGCTCCCGCGGACAGCCTAACTATGGCTACACCTTC. Translation: CASSRGQPNYGYTF.

The chain combines TRBV11-2 with TRBJ2-7, with 8 bases identical to TRBD2. The CDR3 consists of 15 residues. V was pared by 0 bases and J by 2 bases, with 3 bases of the junction left unmatched. CDR1 is SGHAT and CDR2 is FQNNGV in the germline V gene. The chain's CDR3 is CASSLDTLAAYEQYF. The CDR3 region has the DNA TGTGCCAGCAGCTTAGATACACTAGCGGCCTACGAGCAGTACTTC.

This chain's CDR3 is CASSWTGGGGALHF. The CDR3 bases are TGTGCCAGCAGTTGGACAGGGGGGGGAGGGGCCCTCCACTTT. This rearrangement joins TRBV28 to TRBJ1-6, with TRBD1 matching 10 bases. The CDR3 extends over 14 amino acids. J gave up 14 bases and V 4 bases, and 8 bases lay outside the gene matches. Germline loops: CDR1 MDHEN, CDR2 SYDVKM. The full variable domain, completed using reference TRBV28 and TRBJ1-6, is DVKVTQSSRYLVKRTGEKVFLECVQDMDHENMFWYRQDPGLGLRLIYFSYDVKMKEKGDIPEGYSVSREKKERFSLILESASTNQTSMYLCASSWTGGGGALHFGNGTRLTVT.

CDR3 nucleotides: TGTGCCAGCAGCTTAGTTGAAAGCTCTGAAGCTTTCTTT. Translating gives CASSLVESSEAFF. The chain carries TRBV7-8 and TRBJ1-1; no clear D gene. Looked up from germline, CDR1 is SGHVS and CDR2 is FQNEAQ. This CDR3 is 13 amino acids long. Trimming took off 1 base at V and 6 bases at J, with 9 bases between the two ends.

This chain uses TRBV29-1 with TRBJ1-1; D ambiguous. V was trimmed by 7 bases and J by 5 bases, leaving 23 bases between them. The germline gives CDR1 SQVTM, CDR2 ANQGSEA. This CDR3 comprises 15 residues. In DNA, the CDR3 is TGCAGCGCCGCTACTAGGGTGATGGAAATGACTGAAGCTTTCTTT. Protein: CSAATRVMEMTEAFF.

The rearrangement links TRBV14 to TRBJ2-2; a weak D match, TRBD2 (6 bases). Trimming removed 4 bases at V and 3 bases at J, with 9 bases between. Germline assignment: CDR1 SGHDN and CDR2 FVKESK. This CDR3 has 14 residues. The chain's CDR3 is CASSLGLYTGELFF. Here the CDR3 DNA reads TGTGCCAGCAGCCTGGGACTTTACACCGGGGAGCTGTTTTTT.

The gene calls are TRBV5-4 and TRBJ2-1, with a weak D call TRBD1 (5 bases). The CDR3 runs 15 residues. The V and J ends lost 0 bases and 2 bases respectively, with 9 bases between them. Germline lookup yields CDR1 SGHNT and CDR2 YYREEE (reference sequence). The CDR3 DNA sequence: TGTGCCAGCAGCTTGGCAGGGTCTCCCTACAATGAGCAGTTCTTC. It codes for CASSLAGSPYNEQFF.

The chain links TRBV5-1 to TRBJ2-7; possibly TRBD2 for D (6 bases). The CDR3 extends over 14 amino acids. Germline CDR1 SGHRS, CDR2 YFSETQ. V was trimmed by 3 bases and J by 5 bases, leaving 15 bases between them. Here the CDR3 DNA reads TGCGCCAGCAGCTGGGGACTCCCCGGGAACGAGCAGTACTTC. Translation gives CASSWGLPGNEQYF.

V usage is TRBV27 and J usage is TRBJ2-1; 8 positions match TRBD1. Germline assignment: CDR1 MNHEY and CDR2 SMNVEV (reference sequence). V was clipped by 5 bases and J by 7 bases; unmatched bases: 7. The CDR3 runs 14 residues. The CDR3 sequence: CASSQGQGVNEQFF. The CDR3 bases are TGTGCCAGCAGTCAAGGACAGGGAGTAAATGAGCAGTTCTTC.

Remarks on this clone: Other DNA sequences within the sample encode an identical CDR3. The J gene is TRBJ1-4, the V gene TRBV5-4; 7 nucleotides align to TRBD1. The junction had 4 bases not matched to a gene; V was cut back by 0 bases and J by 8 bases. In germline, CDR1 is SGHNT, CDR2 YYREEE (reference sequence). This CDR3 is built from 14 residues. The CDR3 region has the DNA TGTGCCAGCAGCTTGGAAGGGGGCAACGAAAAACTGTTTTTT. It encodes CASSLEGGNEKLFF.

The CDR3 reads CASSFGRISNTEAFF. CDR3 DNA: TGTGCCAGCAGTTTTGGGAGAATCTCGAACACTGAAGCTTTCTTT. V gene TRBV27 combines with J gene TRBJ1-1; D not certain. There are 15 residues in the CDR3. Trimming left V 3 bases short and J 1 base short, with 12 bases between. Germline loops: CDR1 MNHEY, CDR2 SMNVEV (reference sequence).

V gene TRBV7-9 combines with J gene TRBJ2-1, with 9 nucleotides matching TRBD2. This CDR3 spans 13 amino acids. The ends lost 3 bases at V and 8 bases at J; junction bases unmatched: 2. The germline gives CDR1 SEHNR, CDR2 FQNEAQ (reference sequence). CDR3 loop: CASSFWTSDEQFF. The CDR3 nucleotides are TGTGCCAGCAGCTTTTGGACTAGCGATGAGCAGTTCTTC.